This is a list of T cell receptor beta chains from one sample in a study of blood T cell repertoires in COVID-19. Profiling relied on immunoSEQ multiplex PCR, and the TCRdb table lists in-frame clones only, not all of them. The table shows about 180,000 clones, with about 84% occurring only once. The sample consisted of peripheral blood. The receptors originated from a human donor in a cohort sampled during active COVID-19. Both conserved end residues are part of each CDR3. The D gene is left open where the match is weak. Size is omitted from some rows. Given values are once, few, many or a class for expanded clones.

>NA|NA|TRBV2|TRBJ2-5
TGTGCCAGCACTGGGACACGTCAAGAGACCCAGTACTTC
CASTGTRQETQYF
>TRBD1|NA|TRBV6-2/TRBV6-3|TRBJ2-7
TGTGCCAGCAGTTACACTCCGGACAGGGGTGGTTCCTACGAGCAGTACTTC
CASSYTPDRGGSYEQYF
>NA|NA|TRBV6-5|TRBJ1-1
TGTGCCAGCAGTTACTCTAGCGCCACTGAAGCTTTCTTT
CASSYSSATEAFF
>TRBD2|NA|TRBV5-1|TRBJ2-3
TGCGCCAGCAGTACGATACTTAGCGGGCAGGCGGATACGCAGTATTTT
CASSTILSGQADTQYF
>NA|once|TRBV5-8|TRBJ2-1
TGTGCCAGCAGCTCTGACACCTACAATGAGCAGTTCTTC
CASSSDTYNEQFF
>TRBD1|few|TRBV7-9|TRBJ1-2
TGTGCCAGCAGCCCCGGGACAGCGGGTGGCTACACCTTC
CASSPGTAGGYTF
>NA|NA|TRBV18|TRBJ2-2
TGTGCCAGCTCACCAATGACAGGCAGGAACACCGGGGAGCTGTTTTTT
CASSPMTGRNTGELFF
>NA|NA|TRBV28|TRBJ2-1
TGTGCCAGCAGCTCCACGGGAATGAAGAGGAGTGAGCAGTTCTTC
CASSSTGMKRSEQFF
>TRBD2|NA|TRBV3-1/TRBV3-2|TRBJ2-7
TGTGCCAGCAGCCAAGTCCCGGGGGGGACCTACGAGCAGTACTTC
CASSQVPGGTYEQYF
>NA|NA|TRBV5-6|TRBJ2-6
TGTGCCAGCAGCCCACTCGGTTCCAACGTCCTGACTTTC
CASSPLGSNVLTF
>NA|few|TRBV4-1|TRBJ2-7
TGCGCCAGCAGCCAAGGCGTAAATCGAATGGAGCAGTACTTC
CASSQGVNRMEQYF
>NA|NA|TRBV11-2|TRBJ1-5
TGTGCCAGCAGCTTAGGGGGAGGTTTGAATCAGCCCCAGCATTTT
CASSLGGGLNQPQHF
>NA|NA|TRBV10-1|TRBJ2-2
TGCGCCAGCAGTCCCAACGAGGCCGGGGAGCTGTTTTTT
CASSPNEAGELFF
>TRBD2|NA|TRBV4-2|TRBJ2-7
TGTGCCAGCAGCCAAGATACTAGCGGGGGACCCGGGGATTCCTACGAGCAGTACTTC
CASSQDTSGGPGDSYEQYF
>NA|NA|TRBV6-5|TRBJ1-5
TGTGCCAGCAGCTGGCCCGGGGGGCCCCAGCATTTT
CASSWPGGPQHF
>TRBD1|NA|TRBV13|TRBJ1-2
TGTGCCAGCAGCCGGACAGGGGATACTAACTATGGCTACACCTTC
CASSRTGDTNYGYTF
>NA|NA|TRBV27|TRBJ1-5
TGTGCCAGCAGTTTCCGAGACAGTGGTCAGCCCCAGCATTTT
CASSFRDSGQPQHF
>NA|few|TRBV11-2|TRBJ2-7
TGTGCCAGCAGCCCCAGTGGGGGGAGAGAGCAGTACTTC
CASSPSGGREQYF
>NA|few|TRBV4-1|TRBJ1-1
TGCGCCAGCAGCCAAGGAGTGAACACTGAAGCTTTCTTT
CASSQGVNTEAFF
>NA|NA|TRBV3-1/TRBV3-2|TRBJ2-7
TGTGCCAGCAGCCAAGATAGGGTAGCGAGGCTTGAGCAGTACTTC
CASSQDRVARLEQYF
>TRBD2|NA|TRBV7-9|TRBJ2-1
TGTGCCAGCAGCAAAATACTAGCGGGGCTCTCCTACAATGAGCAGTTCTTC
CASSKILAGLSYNEQFF
>NA|NA|TRBV5-6|TRBJ2-5
TGTGCCAGCAGCTCCGGGTGGGAGACCCAGTACTTC
CASSSGWETQYF
>NA|once|TRBV27|TRBJ2-7
TGTGCCAGCTCGCGGGACGGCTCCTACGAGCAGTACTTC
CASSRDGSYEQYF
>NA|once|TRBV2|TRBJ1-4
TGTGCCAGCAGTGAATTCGTGTCGGTCAGGGGAGAAAAACTGTTTTTT
CASSEFVSVRGEKLFF
>NA|NA|TRBV29-1|TRBJ2-3
TGCAGCGTTGAAGGGCTCAGCACAGATACGCAGTATTTT
CSVEGLSTDTQYF
>TRBD2|NA|TRBV5-4|TRBJ2-3
TGTGCCAGCAGCCCTGGACTAGCGGCCTCCACAGATACGCAGTATTTT
CASSPGLAASTDTQYF
>NA|NA|TRBV6-5|TRBJ1-2
TGTGCCAGCAGTTCTTGGGGAGGGAAGGCCTATGGCTACACCTTC
CASSSWGGKAYGYTF
>NA|NA|TRBV7-9|TRBJ1-1
TGTGCCACCGGGAGTGAGGCGACTGAAGCTTTCTTT
CATGSEATEAFF